Detailed here is one T cell receptor (beta chain). The data belong to a study of blood T cell repertoires in COVID-19. Shortly before study entry, within 2 weeks, exposed participants had met a COVID-19 case. The trim removed 3 bases at V and 4 bases at J, leaving 8 bases unmatched. CDR1 is KGHDR and CDR2 is SFDVKD in the germline V gene. CDR3 length: 18 amino acids. Profiled with immunoSEQ multiplex PCR; TCRdb holds only in-frame clones, not every one. Of about 270,000 clones listed, approximately 89% are singletons. The source material was PBMCs or T cells enriched from blood (not recorded which). This sequence originates from a man aged 40-49 years who had been exposed to COVID-19. This chain joins TRBV24-1 and TRBJ2-6; 10 bases are a match to TRBD1. The CDR3 DNA is TGTGCCACCAGTGATGCACCGGGACAGGGGCGCGGGGCCAACGTCCTGACTTTC. Its translation: CATSDAPGQGRGANVLTF.